What follows is one T cell receptor beta chain and its context. The data are from a study of OX40 agonist ivuxolimab in advanced cancers. About the study: Age averaged approximately 60 years (range about 23 to 80), and roughly 80% were male.

Clones were sequenced by immunoSEQ multiplex PCR, and TCRdb holds only the in-frame ones, with some missing. The repertoire includes nearly 110,000 clones, approximately 90% of them detected once, and approximately 0.52% sits in the top ten. Specimen: CD4+ or CD8+ T cells sorted from blood, collected in a trial of the OX40 agonist ivuxolimab. The TCR sequence derives from an adult with an advanced solid tumor such as melanoma, head and neck, liver or kidney cancer.

Here the CDR3 reads CASSLAGGTGTYGYTF. CDR3 DNA: TGTGCCAGCAGCTTGGCGGGGGGGACAGGGACCTATGGCTACACCTTC. The chain has TRBV5-4 and TRBJ1-2, with 9 bases aligning to TRBD1. Germline CDR1 and CDR2: SGHNT and YYREEE (reference sequence). The CDR3 is made up of 16 amino acids. With V trimmed by 0 bases and J by 4 bases, 7 bases remained unmatched.